The 32 T cell receptor beta chains reported below all come from one sample, sequenced in a study of blood T cell repertoires in COVID-19 (dated by TCRdb to 2020 to 2021). Libraries were built with the immunoSEQ multiplex PCR assay. TCRdb carries this immuneACCESS record with in-frame sequences only. Its versions omit some clonotypes, under half of them owing to an unresolved V gene in the studies checked, with the rest unexplained. The sample includes about 480,000 clones, with over 75% observed a single time. Approximately 1.8% of the sample is taken by the ten largest. Sample: PBMCs or T cells enriched from blood (not recorded which). These receptors were taken from a woman in her forties who had recovered from COVID-19.

The V and J genes are TRBV7-9 and TRBJ1-3; no clear D. The CDR3 runs to 14 residues. V was cut by 5 bases and J by 6 bases, with 14 bases left in between. CDR1 and CDR2 from the germline V gene are SEHNR and FQNEAQ (reference sequence). CDR3 DNA: TGTGCCAGCAGCCCCCACCTTTCAGAAAACACCATATATTTT. It encodes CASSPHLSENTIYF.

The chain has TRBV28 and TRBJ2-5, with 7 bases that match TRBD1. V lost 5 bases, J lost 4 bases, and 7 bases stayed unmatched. The germline V gene has CDR1 MDHEN and CDR2 SYDVKM. The CDR3 totals 14 residues. The CDR3 region has the DNA TGTGCCAGCAGTGTCGAGACAGGGTTAGAGACCCAGTACTTC. Translation gives CASSVETGLETQYF. Using reference TRBV28 and TRBJ2-5 for the parts outside the CDR3, the full variable domain is DVKVTQSSRYLVKRTGEKVFLECVQDMDHENMFWYRQDPGLGLRLIYFSYDVKMKEKGDIPEGYSVSREKKERFSLILESASTNQTSMYLCASSVETGLETQYFGPGTRLLVL.

V is TRBV11-3 and J is TRBJ2-1; 11 bases are a match to TRBD2. Looked up from germline, CDR1 is SGHNT and CDR2 is YENEEA. V dropped 5 bases and J dropped 0; count of bases not matched to a gene: 6. This CDR3 spans 17 amino acids. The CDR3 sequence is CASSRGLAEISYNEQFF. CDR3 coding DNA: TGTGCCAGCAGCCGGGGACTAGCGGAAATCTCCTACAATGAGCAGTTCTTC. The full variable domain, in which reference TRBV11-3 and TRBJ2-1 provide the parts outside the CDR3, is EAGVVQSPRYKIIEKKQPVAFWCNPISGHNTLYWYLQNLGQGPELLIRYENEEAVDDSQLPKDRFSAERLKGVDSTLKIQPAELGDSAVYLCASSRGLAEISYNEQFFGPGTRLTVL.

As for this clone: Compared with germline, one end of the junction differs, possibly owing to a read error. This chain links TRBV25-1 with TRBJ1-4; no definite D call. The CDR3 has 14 residues. Germline CDR1 MGHDK, CDR2 SYGVNS. CDR3 in DNA: TGTGCCAGCAGTCCGGGGATCGCTAAGGAAAAACTGTTTTTT. Encoded protein: CASSPGIAKEKLFF. The entire variable domain, with the rest obtained from reference TRBV25-1 and TRBJ1-4, is as follows: EADIYQTPRYLVIGTGKKITLECSQTMGHDKMYWYQQDPGMELHLIHYSYGVNSTEKGDLSSESTVSRIRTEHFPLTLESARPSHTSQYLCASSPGIAKEKLFFGSGTQLSVL.

The V gene is TRBV3-1 (or the pseudogene TRBV3-2), the J gene TRBJ1-3; D uncertain. This CDR3 is built from 11 residues. The V and J ends lost 6 bases and 3 bases respectively, with 3 bases between them. CDR1 is LGHDT, CDR2 YNNKEL, per germline (reference sequence). CDR3 sequence: CASSNGNTIYF. CDR3 bases: TGTGCCAGCAGTAATGGAAACACCATATATTTT.

The genes are TRBV27 and TRBJ2-3; 11 bases fit TRBD2. V shed 6 bases, J shed 4 bases, and the junction held 3 bases outside the gene matches. The germline gives CDR1 MNHEY, CDR2 SMNVEV (reference sequence). The CDR3 covers 14 residues. The CDR3: CASRILAGADTQYF. The CDR3 DNA reads TGTGCCAGCAGAATACTAGCGGGAGCAGATACGCAGTATTTT.

The CDR3 region is CASSPDSNYGYTF. CDR3 bases: TGTGCCAGCAGTCCCGACAGTAACTATGGCTACACCTTC. This chain links TRBV12-3 or TRBV12-4 with TRBJ1-2; weak D call: TRBD1 (5 bases). Trimming shortened V by 5 bases and J by 1 base, and 8 bases separated the two germline ends. The CDR3 loop spans 13 amino acids.

This clone was picked up one time. The genes are TRBV27 and TRBJ1-6; 8 bases are a match to TRBD1. Germline CDR1 and CDR2: MNHEY and SMNVEV (reference sequence). The trim removed 3 bases at V and 5 bases at J, leaving 9 bases unmatched. The CDR3 is 17 amino acids. The CDR3 loop reads CASSFFHLGQDNSPLHF. For the CDR3, the DNA is TGTGCCAGCAGTTTTTTCCATTTGGGACAGGATAATTCACCCCTCCACTTT.

The J gene is TRBJ2-1, the V gene TRBV27; the match to TRBD2 covers 9 bases. Trimming removed 0 bases from V and 3 bases from J; junction bases left unmatched: 6. Germline lookup yields CDR1 MNHEY and CDR2 SMNVEV (reference sequence). The CDR3 runs to 17 residues. CDR3 amino acids: CASSLSPPTSGYNEQFF. CDR3 DNA: TGTGCCAGCAGTTTATCCCCCCCGACTAGCGGCTACAATGAGCAGTTCTTC.

The rearrangement joins TRBV5-1 to TRBJ1-2, with TRBD1 matching over 9 bases. The CDR3 has 14 residues. Germline CDR1 SGHRS, CDR2 YFSETQ. V trimming: 4 bases; J trimming: 3 bases; junction bases outside the gene matches: 4. The CDR3 nucleotides read TGCGCCAGCAGCGTACAGGGGGCTGACTATGGCTACACCTTC. Encoded protein: CASSVQGADYGYTF.

V usage is TRBV19 and J usage is TRBJ1-6, with D hard to call. This CDR3 comprises 15 residues. Germline assignment: CDR1 LNHDA and CDR2 SQIVND (reference sequence). V shed 3 bases and J shed 8 bases, with 14 bases lying between them. In DNA, the CDR3 is TGTGCCAGTAGTATTATTGGAGGGAGGGATTCACCCCTCCACTTT. It translates to CASSIIGGRDSPLHF.

The V and J genes are TRBV11-3 and TRBJ2-3; maybe TRBD2 (5 bases). V was trimmed by 0 bases and J by 5 bases, leaving 12 bases between them. This CDR3 has 15 amino acids. CDR1 and CDR2 (germline): SGHNT, YENEEA. The CDR3 sequence: CASSLESGKGDTQYF. The CDR3 DNA follows: TGTGCCAGCAGCTTAGAGTCCGGGAAGGGAGATACGCAGTATTTT.

The chain joins TRBV6-5 to TRBJ1-6, with TRBD1 identical over 7 bases. The CDR3 is made up of 15 amino acids. J lost 7 bases, V lost 2 bases, and 5 bases had no gene match. CDR1 is MNHEY and CDR2 is SVGAGI in the germline V gene. The CDR3 DNA follows: TGTGCCAGCAGTTACACGACAGGGATAAATTCACCCCTCCACTTT. Translating it yields CASSYTTGINSPLHF.

This chain links TRBV19 with TRBJ1-4; D call uncertain. There are 13 residues in the CDR3. The germline CDR1 and CDR2 sequences are LNHDA and SQIVND (reference sequence). The germline V and J ends were trimmed by 5 bases and 8 bases, with 12 bases remaining between them. CDR3 protein: CASSERRGEKLFF. CDR3 DNA: TGTGCCAGTAGTGAGCGACGTGGCGAAAAACTGTTTTTT.

The rearrangement uses TRBV4-3 and TRBJ2-2; 9 bases agree with TRBD1. Germline V gene lookup returns CDR1 LGHNA and CDR2 YSLEER. V lost 4 bases and J lost 4; bases outside the gene matches: 13. This CDR3 is built from 18 residues. CDR3 bases: TGCGCCAGCAGCCTAACTTTTGGACAGGGGCGCATCACCGGGGAGCTGTTTTTT. It encodes CASSLTFGQGRITGELFF.

The chain combines TRBV5-1 with TRBJ2-7; D not resolved. Trimming took off 2 bases at V and 2 bases at J, with 11 bases between the two ends. CDR3 length: 14 residues. Germline loops: CDR1 SGHRS, CDR2 YFSETQ. CDR3 DNA: TGCGCCAGCAGCTTCTCCAGATCTCCCTACGAGCAGTACTTC. It yields the protein CASSFSRSPYEQYF.

This chain uses TRBV2 with TRBJ2-6; possibly TRBD1 for D (6 bases). V lost 2 bases and J lost 3, with 17 bases in between. This CDR3 has 18 residues. CDR1 is SNHLY and CDR2 is FYNNEI in the germline V gene. CDR3 in amino acids: CASSEFSPGVYGANVLTF. CDR3 coding DNA: TGTGCCAGCAGTGAATTTAGTCCAGGGGTGTATGGGGCCAACGTCCTGACTTTC.

This chain connects TRBV6-1 to TRBJ2-7, with D hard to call. V gave up 0 bases and J gave up 1 base, with 10 bases separating them. Germline V gene data show CDR1 as MNHNS and CDR2 as SASEGT. The CDR3 consists of 15 residues. CDR3 amino acids: CASSEALGRSYEQYF. Here the CDR3 DNA reads TGTGCCAGCAGTGAAGCGCTCGGTCGTTCCTACGAGCAGTACTTC.

This clone appeared once. The V and J genes are TRBV4-1 and TRBJ1-4; D is ambiguous. Trimming cost V 1 base and J 7 bases, with 16 bases left between them. CDR1 is MGHRA, CDR2 YSYEKL, per germline. The CDR3 runs 16 residues. The DNA for the CDR3 is TGCGCCAGCAGCCAAGTGAACTGGGAAGAGGGTGAAAAACTGTTTTTT. It is translated as CASSQVNWEEGEKLFF.

The rearrangement uses TRBV10-3 and TRBJ1-1, with D possibly TRBD1 on 6 matching bases. CDR3 length equals 14 residues. CDR1 and CDR2 (germline): ENHRY, SYGVKD. The germline V and J ends were trimmed by 2 bases and 2 bases, with 9 bases remaining between them. For the CDR3, the DNA is TGTGCCATCAGTGAGGGACAGCATAACACTGAAGCTTTCTTT. Its protein product is CAISEGQHNTEAFF.

The gene calls are TRBV25-1 and TRBJ1-3; D perhaps matches TRBD1 (6 bases). Germline CDR1 MGHDK, CDR2 SYGVNS. V was pared by 6 bases and J by 0 bases, with 15 bases between. CDR3 size: 16 residues. CDR3 coding DNA: TGTGCCAGCAGCCCGAGGACAGCCAACTCTGGAAACACCATATATTTT. Protein: CASSPRTANSGNTIYF.

The chain carries TRBV7-8 and TRBJ1-4; D is undetermined. Trimming shortened V by 0 bases and J by 7 bases, and 6 bases separated the two germline ends. The CDR3 spans 13 residues. The germline CDR1 and CDR2 sequences are SGHVS and FQNEAQ. CDR3 DNA sequence: TGTGCCAGCAGCTTAGCGCTAAGTGAAAAACTGTTTTTT. It encodes CASSLALSEKLFF.

V and J are TRBV18 and TRBJ1-5; 9 bases align to TRBD1. The germline gives CDR1 KGHSH, CDR2 LQKENI. The CDR3 runs 14 residues. V was clipped by 4 bases and J by 9 bases; unmatched bases: 7. The CDR3 loop is CASSQGTGSGPQHF. The CDR3 DNA follows: TGTGCCAGCTCACAAGGGACAGGGTCTGGGCCCCAGCATTTT.

V is TRBV24-1 and J is TRBJ2-7; 7 bases line up with TRBD1. The V gene's germline CDR1 is KGHDR and CDR2 SFDVKD. The CDR3 loop spans 13 amino acids. V shed 4 bases, J shed 12 bases, and the junction held 11 bases outside the gene matches. CDR3 in amino acids: CATSDTTGSTRYF. The CDR3 region has the DNA TGTGCCACCAGTGACACGACAGGGTCCACGCGGTACTTC.

This chain connects TRBV10-1 to TRBJ1-1; TRBD1 might be the D (6 bases). Germline assignment: CDR1 WNHNN and CDR2 SYGVQD (reference sequence). The ends were cut back, 10 bases at V and 1 base at J, with 13 bases in the middle. CDR3 length equals 13 residues. This chain's CDR3 is CATWTVQNTEAFF. CDR3 in DNA: TGCGCCACCTGGACAGTTCAGAACACTGAAGCTTTCTTT.

This clone turned up a few times. The chain combines TRBV9 with TRBJ1-1; maybe TRBD1 (5 bases). V dropped 0 bases and J dropped 3 bases, with 9 bases sitting between them. CDR3 size: 14 residues. The V gene's germline CDR1 is SGDLS and CDR2 YYNGEE. The CDR3 nucleotides read TGTGCCAGCAGCGTAGTTAGGGGCTACACTGAAGCTTTCTTT. Its protein product is CASSVVRGYTEAFF.

This clone was seen a handful of times. The chain carries TRBV19 and TRBJ2-2; a weak D match, TRBD1 (6 bases). Germline V gene sequence: CDR1 LNHDA, CDR2 SQIVND (reference sequence). This CDR3 comprises 16 residues. The V end lost 1 base, the J end lost 4 bases, and 13 bases lay between the germline ends. The CDR3 reads CASSIVEGQATGELFF. The CDR3 DNA is TGTGCCAGTAGTATAGTTGAGGGACAAGCCACCGGGGAGCTGTTTTTT.

This clone was counted only a few times. The chain uses TRBV11-3 and TRBJ1-6; D unclear. CDR3 length: 14 residues. CDR1 is SGHNT, CDR2 YENEEA, per germline. V was trimmed by 4 bases and J by 16 bases, leaving 20 bases between them. CDR3 sequence (DNA): TGTGCCAGCAGCTCCCCACCAGACGGGAGTGGGCTCCACTTT. Amino acids: CASSSPPDGSGLHF.

The chain joins TRBV9 to TRBJ1-1, with D maybe TRBD1 (5 bases). Germline assignment: CDR1 SGDLS and CDR2 YYNGEE. There are 14 residues in the CDR3. V gave up 1 base and J gave up 0 bases, with 7 bases separating them. The CDR3 DNA reads as TGTGCCAGCAGCGTAAGGGGCCTGAACACTGAAGCTTTCTTT. It translates to CASSVRGLNTEAFF.

The chain carries TRBV5-1 and TRBJ2-7, with 15 bases aligning to TRBD2. Trimming removed 3 bases from V and 6 bases from J; junction bases left unmatched: 7. CDR3 length: 16 residues. The germline V gene has CDR1 SGHRS and CDR2 YFSETQ. DNA for the CDR3: TGCGCCAGCAGCTCGGGGGGACTAGCGGGAGGTGGCGAGCAGTACTTC. Translation gives CASSSGGLAGGGEQYF.

This clone was found once. The gene calls are TRBV6-2 or TRBV6-3 and TRBJ2-7; 8 nucleotides match TRBD1. The V segment lost 5 bases and the J segment 5 bases; nucleotides outside the gene matches: 8. Germline V gene sequence: CDR1 MNHEY, CDR2 SVGEGT. This CDR3 has 14 amino acids. The CDR3 loop reads CASSLPRGRDEQYF. The CDR3 DNA sequence: TGTGCCAGCAGTCTACCCAGGGGGCGAGACGAGCAGTACTTC.

The genes are TRBV29-1 and TRBJ2-1; D perhaps matches TRBD1 (6 bases). CDR3 length: 14 amino acids. V was shortened by 7 bases and J by 5 bases, with 18 bases between the two germline ends. The germline CDR1 and CDR2 sequences are SQVTM and ANQGSEA. CDR3 DNA sequence: TGCAGCGCCGCAACAGGGATTGCCGACAATGAGCAGTTCTTC. Protein sequence: CSAATGIADNEQFF.